A single sample is the source of the 16 T cell receptor beta chains below, sequenced in a study of blood T cell repertoires in COVID-19. Libraries were prepared by immunoSEQ multiplex PCR; TCRdb keeps only in-frame clonotypes and omits some of them. The sample has approximately 100,000 clones, around 80% seen once. Sequenced input: peripheral blood. Receptors were obtained from an elderly man with COVID-19, enrolled during active disease.

The chain has TRBV4-1 and TRBJ2-6; tentative D call: TRBD1 (6 bases). Germline CDR1 is MGHRA and CDR2 is YSYEKL. There are 17 residues in the CDR3. V lost 1 base to trimming and J lost 0 bases, with 10 bases between them. The CDR3 sequence: CASSQGTVNSGANVLTF. As DNA, the CDR3 is TGCGCCAGCAGCCAAGGGACAGTCAACTCTGGGGCCAACGTCCTGACTTTC.

The chain employs TRBV7-8 and TRBJ2-1, with 8 bases lining up with TRBD2. The J segment lost 7 bases and the V segment lost 6 bases, leaving 2 bases of the junction unmatched. There are 12 residues in the CDR3. CDR1 and CDR2 (germline): SGHVS, FQNEAQ. The CDR3 sequence is CASRTGGNEQFF. In nucleotides, the CDR3 is TGTGCCAGCAGGACGGGAGGGAATGAGCAGTTCTTC. Full variable domain (outside the CDR3, taken from reference TRBV7-8 and TRBJ2-1): GAGVSQSPRYKVAKRGQDVALRCDPISGHVSLFWYQQALGQGPEFLTYFQNEAQLDKSGLPSDRFFAERPEGSVSTLKIQRTQQEDSAVYLCASRTGGNEQFFGPGTRLTVL.

The chain couples TRBV4-1 to TRBJ1-5; D is unclear. CDR1 and CDR2 (germline): MGHRA, YSYEKL. This CDR3 region has 14 residues. The V and J ends lost 0 bases and 6 bases respectively, with 9 bases between them. CDR3 residues: CASSQDEAVQPQHF. The CDR3 region has the DNA TGCGCCAGCAGCCAAGATGAGGCGGTTCAGCCCCAGCATTTT.

This clone was seen a handful of times. The rearrangement links TRBV6-1 to TRBJ2-7; maybe TRBD2 (5 bases). This CDR3 spans 15 amino acids. V gave up 2 bases and J gave up 2 bases, with 13 bases separating them. CDR1 MNHNS and CDR2 SASEGT come from the germline V gene. Here the CDR3 DNA reads TGTGCCAGCAGTGAATTAGGCGGGCAGACCTACGAGCAGTACTTC. Encoded protein: CASSELGGQTYEQYF.

As DNA, the CDR3 is TGTGCCAGCAGTTTCACGAGGGCCCACGAGCAGTACTTC. Translating gives CASSFTRAHEQYF. The chain employs TRBV28 and TRBJ2-7; D perhaps matches TRBD2 (5 bases). Germline-derived CDR1 and CDR2 are MDHEN and SYDVKM. The V end lost 3 bases, the J end lost 5 bases, and 11 bases lay between the germline ends. This CDR3 is 13 amino acids long.

This sequence joins TRBV4-2 and TRBJ2-1, with 10 bases matching TRBD2. The CDR3 extends over 16 amino acids. The V gene's germline CDR1 is LGHNA and CDR2 YNFKEQ. The trim removed 6 bases at V and 4 bases at J, leaving 9 bases unmatched. The CDR3 protein is CASSLSTSGMYNEQFF. The CDR3 coding sequence is TGTGCCAGCAGTCTTAGTACTAGCGGGATGTACAATGAGCAGTTCTTC.

Only a few counts were recorded for this clone. The rearrangement links TRBV19 to TRBJ1-1; 8 nucleotides agree with TRBD1. With 6 bases clipped from V and 0 bases from J, the junction kept 6 bases outside the gene matches. CDR3 size: 15 residues. From germline, CDR1 is LNHDA and CDR2 SQIVND (reference sequence). This chain's CDR3 is CASSADRALNTEAFF. The CDR3, as DNA: TGTGCCAGTAGCGCGGACAGGGCGTTGAACACTGAAGCTTTCTTT.

The J gene is TRBJ2-1, the V gene TRBV5-1; TRBD1 matches 7 bases. V shed 4 bases and J 0 bases; nucleotides not matched to a gene: 10. This CDR3 is 17 amino acids long. Germline CDR1 and CDR2: SGHRS and YFSETQ. CDR3 coding DNA: TGCGCCAGCAGCCTCTTTGGACAGGCAAGCTCCTACAATGAGCAGTTCTTC. Its translation is CASSLFGQASSYNEQFF.

CDR3: CASSLGQTKIFSGNTIYF. CDR3 DNA: TGTGCCAGCAGCCTGGGACAGACCAAAATATTCTCTGGAAACACCATATATTTT. V is TRBV7-9 and J is TRBJ1-3; 7 positions match TRBD1. CDR3 length: 18 amino acids. Germline trimming cut 5 bases from V and 0 bases from J; bases unmatched to any gene: 13. Germline V gene lookup returns CDR1 SEHNR and CDR2 FQNEAQ (reference sequence).

By share of the sample, this clone is medium-sized. The chain uses TRBV5-4 and TRBJ2-7; 7 positions match TRBD1. The CDR3 is made up of 13 amino acids. V shed 4 bases and J 0 bases; nucleotides not matched to a gene: 1. Per germline, CDR1 SGHNT and CDR2 YYREEE (reference sequence). The CDR3 bases are TGTGCCAGCAGCGGGACAGACTCCTACGAGCAGTACTTC. Translation gives CASSGTDSYEQYF.

The chain joins TRBV5-1 to TRBJ2-1; D might be TRBD1 (6 bases). CDR1 and CDR2 from the germline V gene are SGHRS and YFSETQ. Trimming shortened V by 6 bases and J by 2 bases, and 12 bases separated the two germline ends. CDR3 length equals 14 residues. CDR3 region: CASTRDTPYNEQFF. In nucleotides, the CDR3 is TGCGCCAGCACCCGGGACACCCCCTACAATGAGCAGTTCTTC. The full variable domain, in which reference TRBV5-1 and TRBJ2-1 provide the parts outside the CDR3, is KAGVTQTPRYLIKTRGQQVTLSCSPISGHRSVSWYQQTPGQGLQFLFEYFSETQRNKGNFPGRFSGRQFSNSRSEMNVSTLELGDSALYLCASTRDTPYNEQFFGPGTRLTVL.

There are a few counts of this clone. The genes are TRBV27 and TRBJ2-1; 7 bases line up with TRBD2. Looked up from germline, CDR1 is MNHEY and CDR2 is SMNVEV (reference sequence). The V segment lost 0 bases and the J segment 2 bases; nucleotides outside the gene matches: 4. The CDR3 sequence is 16 residues long. CDR3 DNA sequence: TGTGCCAGCAGTTTATCCGCGGGAGACGCCTACAATGAGCAGTTCTTC. Protein: CASSLSAGDAYNEQFF.

The chain recombines TRBV4-2 with TRBJ2-4, with a weak D call TRBD2 (6 bases). Trimming took 3 bases from V and 9 from J, leaving 21 bases between them. Germline-derived CDR1 and CDR2 are LGHNA and YNFKEQ. The CDR3 is 16 amino acids. The CDR3 DNA follows: TGTGCCAGCAGCCAGGAAACAGGTTTCGGGGGTGGCATTCAGTACTTC. Its translation is CASSQETGFGGGIQYF.

The chain joins TRBV11-3 to TRBJ2-5; D remains ambiguous. The CDR3 has 15 residues. Trimming removed 1 base at V and 4 bases at J, with 13 bases between. The germline CDR1 and CDR2 sequences are SGHNT and YENEEA. CDR3 region: CASSLGGSSGETQYF. The CDR3, as DNA: TGTGCCAGCAGCTTAGGCGGTAGCTCCGGAGAGACCCAGTACTTC.

This clone showed up just a few times. The chain is built from TRBV19 and TRBJ2-7, with D possibly being TRBD2 (6 bases). Trimming pared 3 bases from V and 2 bases from J, leaving 17 bases between. The CDR3 length is 16 residues. Germline-derived CDR1 and CDR2 are LNHDA and SQIVND (reference sequence). The CDR3 DNA sequence: TGTGCCAGTAGTATCCCCGGAGGGAGGAGTCCCTACGAGCAGTACTTC. Translated: CASSIPGGRSPYEQYF. The full variable domain, with the rest looked up from reference TRBV19 and TRBJ2-7, is DGGITQSPKYLFRKEGQNVTLSCEQNLNHDAMYWYRQDPGQGLRLIYYSQIVNDFQKGDIAEGYSVSREKKESFPLTVTSAQKNPTAFYLCASSIPGGRSPYEQYFGPGTRLTVT.

This clone occurred once. V gene TRBV7-2 combines with J gene TRBJ2-7; D remains ambiguous. Germline lookup yields CDR1 SGHTA and CDR2 FQGNSA. The CDR3 contains 17 residues. V lost 4 bases to trimming and J lost 0 bases, with 19 bases between them. This chain's CDR3 is CASSSQRVRIGSYEQYF. In DNA, the CDR3 is TGTGCCAGCAGCTCACAGAGAGTTCGCATCGGCTCCTACGAGCAGTACTTC.